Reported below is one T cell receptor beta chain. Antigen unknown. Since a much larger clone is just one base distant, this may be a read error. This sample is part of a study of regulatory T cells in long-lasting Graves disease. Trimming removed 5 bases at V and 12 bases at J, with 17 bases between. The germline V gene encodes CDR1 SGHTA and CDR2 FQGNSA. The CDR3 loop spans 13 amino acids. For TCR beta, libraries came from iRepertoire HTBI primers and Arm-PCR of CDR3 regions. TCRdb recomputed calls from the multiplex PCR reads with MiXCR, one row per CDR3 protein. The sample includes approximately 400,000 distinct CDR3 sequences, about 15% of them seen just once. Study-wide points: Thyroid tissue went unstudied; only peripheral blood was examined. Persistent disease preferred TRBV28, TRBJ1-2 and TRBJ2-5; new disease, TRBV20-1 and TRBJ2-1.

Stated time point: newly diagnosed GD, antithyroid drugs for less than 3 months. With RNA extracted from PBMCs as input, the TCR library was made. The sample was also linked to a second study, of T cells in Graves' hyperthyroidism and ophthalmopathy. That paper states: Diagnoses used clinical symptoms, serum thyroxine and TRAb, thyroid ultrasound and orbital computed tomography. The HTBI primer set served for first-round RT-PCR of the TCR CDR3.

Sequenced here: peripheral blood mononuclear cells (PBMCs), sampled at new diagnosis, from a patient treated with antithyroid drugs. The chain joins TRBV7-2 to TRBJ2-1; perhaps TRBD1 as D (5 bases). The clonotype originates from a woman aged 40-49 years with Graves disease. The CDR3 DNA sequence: TGTGCCAGCAGCCAAACCCAGGGTCCTGGGCAGTTCTTC. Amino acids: CASSQTQGPGQFF.